One and the same sample provided the 15 T cell receptor beta chains below, sequenced in a study of shared clonotypes between healthy human individuals. The table came from immunoSEQ multiplex PCR; TCRdb's copy has only in-frame clones and leaves some out. The sample includes around 2,000,000 clones, over 85% of them seen just once. The sequenced material came from naive CD4+ T cells sorted from blood. Stated subset: CD45RA+ positively selected. These receptor sequences come from a man between 18 and 29 years old in good health.

The V gene is TRBV21-1, the J gene TRBJ1-6. TRBV21-1 is a recognized pseudogene. The CDR3 is made up of 14 amino acids. Here the CDR3 DNA reads TGTGCCAGCACCCCGGTAACCTATAATTCACCCCTCCACTTT. Amino acids: CASTPVTYNSPLHF.

This sequence joins TRBV10-3 and TRBJ2-7, with 11 bases fitting TRBD2. The CDR3 loop spans 15 amino acids. The germline gives CDR1 ENHRY, CDR2 SYGVKD. Trimming took 6 bases from V and 7 from J; bases not matched to a gene: 11. The CDR3 DNA reads as TGTGCCATCAGAAACCGACTAGCGGGGTCAGGAGAGCAGTACTTC. This sequence encodes CAIRNRLAGSGEQYF.

Concerning this clone: This same CDR3 is encoded by further DNA sequences in the sample. The rearrangement uses TRBV28 and TRBJ1-2; 7 nucleotides match TRBD1. Trimming cost V 6 bases and J 4 bases; bases outside gene matches: 5. The CDR3 is 13 residues long. Germline V gene lookup returns CDR1 MDHEN and CDR2 SYDVKM. For the CDR3, the DNA is TGTGCCAGCAGCCTTGGGACAGCCTATGGCTACACCTTC. Translated, it gives CASSLGTAYGYTF.

V usage is TRBV10-1 and J usage is TRBJ2-3; 8 bases agree with TRBD2. CDR1 WNHNN and CDR2 SYGVQD come from the germline V gene (reference sequence). Germline trimming cut 4 bases from V and 5 bases from J; bases unmatched to any gene: 5. This CDR3 region has 14 residues. As DNA, the CDR3 is TGCGCCAGCAGTGTACAGGGACTAGGAGATACGCAGTATTTT. This encodes CASSVQGLGDTQYF.

V usage is TRBV2 and J usage is TRBJ1-2; D possibly corresponds to TRBD1 (5 bases). Trimming shortened V by 6 bases and J by 8 bases, and 13 bases separated the two germline ends. The CDR3 has 12 amino acids. CDR1 and CDR2 (germline): SNHLY, FYNNEI. CDR3: CASRPGTYGYTF. CDR3 in DNA: TGTGCCAGCAGGCCCGGGACCTACGGCTACACCTTC.

This chain joins TRBV5-1 and TRBJ2-4; 8 nucleotides match TRBD1. Germline V gene lookup returns CDR1 SGHRS and CDR2 YFSETQ. With V trimmed by 4 bases and J by 2 bases, 8 bases remained unmatched. This CDR3 comprises 16 residues. The CDR3: CASSPDRVGTKNIQYF. CDR3 coding DNA: TGCGCCAGCAGCCCGGACAGGGTTGGAACCAAAAACATTCAGTACTTC.

This clone was counted a few times. The chain joins TRBV18 to TRBJ2-3; 11 positions match TRBD2. After removal of 4 bases from V and 3 bases from J, the junction contained 6 bases not matched to a gene. In germline, CDR1 is KGHSH, CDR2 LQKENI. The CDR3 totals 16 residues. The CDR3 loop is CASSHKLAGDTDTQYF. CDR3 nucleotide sequence: TGTGCCAGCTCACACAAACTAGCGGGAGATACAGATACGCAGTATTTT.

This chain connects TRBV7-9 to TRBJ1-2; D remains ambiguous. Germline V lookup: CDR1 SEHNR, CDR2 FQNEAQ (reference sequence). The CDR3 is 13 residues long. Trimming removed 7 bases from V and 3 bases from J, with 12 bases in between. As DNA, the CDR3 is TGTGCCAGCACCATGCTCCGGGACTATGGCTACACCTTC. Residues: CASTMLRDYGYTF.

The chain couples TRBV5-6 to TRBJ2-5; D remains unclear. The V gene's germline CDR1 is SGHDT and CDR2 YYEEEE. This CDR3 region has 13 residues. V was clipped by 7 bases and J by 5 bases, with 15 bases between them. CDR3 sequence (DNA): TGTGCCAGCCGCCCGGCTGGGTCGGAGACCCAGTACTTC. Translating it yields CASRPAGSETQYF.

The genes are TRBV7-2 and TRBJ1-3; possible D gene TRBD1, 5 bases. The V gene lost 1 base and the J gene lost 0 bases, with 7 bases spanning the gap. Germline V gives CDR1 SGHTA, CDR2 FQGNSA. This CDR3 region has 15 residues. The CDR3 loop is CASSLGRASGNTIYF. CDR3 DNA sequence: TGTGCCAGCAGCTTAGGCAGGGCCTCTGGAAACACCATATATTTT.

This chain joins TRBV11-2 and TRBJ2-7, with D hard to call. CDR3 length equals 14 residues. Germline assignment: CDR1 SGHAT and CDR2 FQNNGV. Trimming pared 1 base from V and 4 bases from J, leaving 11 bases between. The DNA for the CDR3 is TGTGCCAGCAGCTTAGCCCATATTCCTTACGAGCAGTACTTC. This encodes CASSLAHIPYEQYF.

The rearrangement uses TRBV10-3 and TRBJ2-1, with D uncertain. This CDR3 has 14 residues. Germline CDR1 and CDR2: ENHRY and SYGVKD. V shed 2 bases and J shed 8 bases, with 13 bases lying between them. The CDR3 loop reads CAISESPQWDEQFF. In DNA, the CDR3 is TGTGCCATCAGTGAGAGTCCCCAATGGGATGAGCAGTTCTTC.

The chain couples TRBV2 to TRBJ1-4; no clear D gene. Trimming took off 2 bases at V and 0 bases at J, with 7 bases between the two ends. This CDR3 has 15 residues. Germline CDR1 SNHLY, CDR2 FYNNEI. The DNA of the CDR3 is TGTGCCAGCAGTGAAACGGATACAACTAATGAAAAACTGTTTTTT. This sequence encodes CASSETDTTNEKLFF.

The rearrangement links TRBV27 to TRBJ1-5, with D maybe TRBD1 (6 bases). Deletions cut 8 bases from V and 0 bases from J, with 11 bases between. The germline V gene encodes CDR1 MNHEY and CDR2 SMNVEV (reference sequence). The CDR3 has 14 amino acids. CDR3 sequence (DNA): TGTGCCAGCGCGGACAGACTTAGCAATCAGCCCCAGCATTTT. It is translated as CASADRLSNQPQHF.

V gene TRBV18 combines with J gene TRBJ2-2; D possibly corresponds to TRBD2 (5 bases). Trimming took 5 bases from V and 4 from J, leaving 17 bases between them. Germline assignment: CDR1 KGHSH and CDR2 LQKENI. This CDR3 spans 16 amino acids. The CDR3 nucleotides read TGTGCCAGCTCATCTCTCCTAGAGGCGGGCACCGGGGAGCTGTTTTTT. This codes for CASSSLLEAGTGELFF.